This TCR beta chain was retrieved from a study of cytomegalovirus exposure and HLA in healthy donors. Study-level findings and limits: Among the CMV-associated chains, a few were confirmed in vitro as specific for CMV antigens.

60 Vbeta and 13 Jbeta primers were used in PCR. Sequencing used immunoSEQ multiplex PCR; TCRdb keeps in-frame clones, though not all of them. The sample carries some 170,000 clones, roughly 80% recorded once. The CDR3 covers 14 residues. Germline CDR1 and CDR2: SGHTA and FQGNSA. V was trimmed by 2 bases and J by 1 base, leaving 9 bases between them. This clone was observed once. Its antigen is not identified. The chain recombines TRBV7-2 with TRBJ2-7; TRBD1 might be the D (6 bases). The specimen sequenced was PBMCs. The sequence derives from a man aged 30 to 45 in good health and CMV-seropositive. The CDR3: CASSLQGHSYEQYF. For the CDR3, the DNA is TGTGCCAGCAGCTTACAGGGGCATTCCTACGAGCAGTACTTC.